The 32 T cell receptor beta chains listed next were all sequenced from one sample in a study of blood T cells in healthy people across ages. A second 7 to 11 cycle PCR used barcoded and J-beta primers. TCRdb independently ran MiXCR on the 5' RACE reads; one entry per CDR3 protein. This sample has about 1.1 million distinct CDR3 sequences, with 35% to 40% found just once. Sequencing used blood. These TCRs come from a man aged 18-30 years in good health.

The chain carries TRBV20-1 and TRBJ2-5; no clear D. CDR1 and CDR2 (germline): DFQATT, SNEGSKA (reference sequence). The CDR3 loop spans 13 amino acids. V lost 5 bases and J 3 bases, leaving 13 bases between the germline ends. This CDR3 reads CSASPGFEETQYF. Here the CDR3 DNA reads TGCAGTGCTTCCCCCGGATTCGAAGAGACCCAGTACTTC.

The J gene is TRBJ2-7, the V gene TRBV20-1, with TRBD1 identical over 9 bases. Germline assignment: CDR1 DFQATT and CDR2 SNEGSKA (reference sequence). This CDR3 contains 13 residues. V dropped 6 bases and J dropped 4; count of bases not matched to a gene: 7. The CDR3 DNA sequence: TGCAGTGCGAGACAGGGGGTTCGGTACGAGCAGTACTTC. Translation: CSARQGVRYEQYF.

This clonotype has only a few counts. The V call is TRBV27, the J call TRBJ2-1, with D possibly TRBD2 on 6 matching bases. V gave up 5 bases and J gave up 6 bases, with 20 bases separating them. Germline CDR1 and CDR2: MNHEY and SMNVEV (reference sequence). This CDR3 region has 16 residues. CDR3 residues: CASSPARRAPGNEQFF. The CDR3 region has the DNA TGTGCCAGCAGTCCCGCAAGGAGGGCCCCCGGCAATGAGCAGTTCTTC.

The chain couples TRBV20-1 to TRBJ2-3; D may be TRBD2 (5 bases). Trimming took 1 base from V and 6 from J, leaving 14 bases between them. The CDR3 loop spans 14 amino acids. Looked up from germline, CDR1 is DFQATT and CDR2 is SNEGSKA (reference sequence). The CDR3 DNA reads as TGCAGTGCTAGAGGGACTCTCCCAATCGATACGCAGTATTTT. It codes for CSARGTLPIDTQYF.

The CDR3 here is CASSQESAPAAGELFF. Here the CDR3 DNA reads TGCGCCAGCAGCCAAGAATCAGCACCAGCGGCCGGGGAGCTGTTTTTT. The V and J genes are TRBV4-3 and TRBJ2-2; tentatively, D is TRBD2 (5 bases). The V gene's germline CDR1 is LGHNA and CDR2 YSLEER. Deletions cut 0 bases from V and 6 bases from J, with 14 bases between. The CDR3 sequence is 16 residues long.

As to this clonotype: The junction differs from germline at one of its ends, possibly a read error. The chain carries TRBV9 and TRBJ2-3; TRBD2 agrees at 13 bases. The CDR3 runs 17 residues. From germline, CDR1 is SGDLS and CDR2 YYNGEE. The CDR3 loop reads CAGSVGLAGPSTDTQYF. The CDR3 bases are TGTGCCGGCAGCGTGGGACTAGCGGGGCCTTCCACAGATACGCAGTATTTT.

This chain joins TRBV7-3 and TRBJ2-1; 7 nucleotides agree with TRBD2. CDR1 is SGHTA, CDR2 FQGTGA, per germline. The V and J ends lost 4 bases and 10 bases, in that order; junction bases with no gene match: 4. This CDR3 is 12 amino acids long. The CDR3 DNA reads TGTGCCAGCAGCTCAGGGCGGGAGGAGCAGTTCTTC. Translation gives CASSSGREEQFF.

This clonotype was counted only a few times. The V call is TRBV20-1, the J call TRBJ2-7; 10 bases fit TRBD1. The CDR3 extends over 14 amino acids. V was clipped by 5 bases and J by 3 bases; unmatched bases: 7. The germline gives CDR1 DFQATT, CDR2 SNEGSKA (reference sequence). DNA of the CDR3: TGCAGTGCTGTCCCCGGGACAGGGGACTACGAGCAGTACTTC. This encodes CSAVPGTGDYEQYF.

This clonotype was counted ten times or more. This chain uses TRBV7-9 with TRBJ2-3; D perhaps matches TRBD2 (6 bases). The germline V gene has CDR1 SEHNR and CDR2 FQNEAQ (reference sequence). This CDR3 comprises 15 residues. Trimming stripped 3 bases from V and 3 bases from J, with 13 bases between. The CDR3 coding sequence is TGTGCCAGCAGCTTGGAGGGTTTGAGGACAGATACGCAGTATTTT. Residues: CASSLEGLRTDTQYF.

This clonotype was seen more than once but under ten times. The CDR3 bases are TGTGCCAGCAGCTTAAAGTTTATGGCGGTCGGTGGCTACACCTTC. Translation: CASSLKFMAVGGYTF. The gene calls are TRBV7-2 and TRBJ1-2; D ambiguous. CDR1 is SGHTA and CDR2 is FQGNSA in the germline V gene. The CDR3 covers 15 residues. V lost 2 bases, J lost 7 bases, and 17 bases lay in between.

The rearrangement joins TRBV20-1 to TRBJ2-5, with a possible D match to TRBD1 (6 bases). The J call is uncertain, as TRBJ2-7 better fits the DNA end. The CDR3 totals 14 residues. Germline V CDR1 and CDR2: DFQATT, SNEGSKA (reference sequence). The CDR3 DNA reads TGCAGTGCTAGAGTTGGCAGGGGAAGCCACGAGCAGTACTTC. As protein: CSARVGRGSHEQYF.

The chain joins TRBV6-2 or TRBV6-3 to TRBJ2-4; D unclear. Gene TRBJ2-5 matches the end of the DNA better, so the J call may be wrong. Looked up from germline, CDR1 is MNHEY and CDR2 is SVGEGT. The CDR3 runs to 11 residues. CDR3 loop: CASRERETQYF. The CDR3 region has the DNA TGTGCCAGCAGGGAACGAGAGACCCAGTACTTC.

The J gene is TRBJ1-2, the V gene TRBV7-9; no clear D. CDR1 and CDR2 (germline): SEHNR, FQNEAQ (reference sequence). With 1 base removed from V and 5 bases from J, the gap between germline ends came to 17 bases. CDR3 size: 16 residues. The CDR3 reads CASSLVWASPGYGYTF. The DNA for the CDR3 is TGTGCCAGCAGCTTAGTTTGGGCCTCACCCGGGTATGGCTACACCTTC.

This clonotype has more than one count but fewer than ten. The chain employs TRBV29-1 and TRBJ1-5; D ambiguous. Trimming shortened V by 5 bases and J by 7 bases, and 18 bases separated the two germline ends. CDR3 length: 14 amino acids. CDR1 SQVTM and CDR2 ANQGSEA come from the germline V gene. Here the CDR3 reads CSVLTYRVLQPQHF. CDR3 sequence (DNA): TGCAGCGTTTTGACATATAGGGTTTTACAGCCCCAGCATTTT.

The J gene is TRBJ2-1, the V gene TRBV10-3; maybe TRBD2 (5 bases). Germline loops: CDR1 ENHRY, CDR2 SYGVKD. V gave up 3 bases and J gave up 6 bases, with 6 bases separating them. The CDR3 loop spans 12 amino acids. The CDR3 bases are TGTGCCATCAGTGATCGGGGCAATGAGCAGTTCTTC. Its translation: CAISDRGNEQFF.

The chain links TRBV20-1 to TRBJ2-1; no reliable D call. The last part of the DNA fits TRBJ2-7 better; the J call may be wrong. Germline V gives CDR1 DFQATT, CDR2 SNEGSKA (reference sequence). CDR3 length equals 13 residues. CDR3 sequence: CSARASSYNEQYF. CDR3 DNA: TGCAGTGCTAGGGCGAGCTCCTACAATGAGCAGTACTTC.

In this sample, this clonotype turned up a few times. The rearrangement links TRBV6-6 to TRBJ2-1, with TRBD2 matching 11 bases. CDR1 is MNHNY and CDR2 is SVGAGI in the germline V gene (reference sequence). The V gene end was trimmed by 7 bases and the J gene end by 0 bases; junction bases not matched to a gene: 2. The CDR3 is 15 amino acids. Here the CDR3 DNA reads TGTGCCAGCATAGCGGGGGGGAGCTCCTACAATGAGCAGTTCTTC. Translation: CASIAGGSSYNEQFF.

The gene calls are TRBV7-9 and TRBJ1-1; D possibly corresponds to TRBD1 (6 bases). This CDR3 contains 14 residues. Germline assignment: CDR1 SEHNR and CDR2 FQNEAQ (reference sequence). V was trimmed by 4 bases and J by 5 bases, leaving 14 bases between them. The DNA for the CDR3 is TGTGCCAGCAGCTGGGACACCCGAGGGACTGAAGCTTTCTTT. It yields the protein CASSWDTRGTEAFF.

The chain uses TRBV9 and TRBJ1-2, with 10 bases identical to TRBD1. V shed 3 bases, J shed 5 bases, and the junction held 4 bases outside the gene matches. From germline, CDR1 is SGDLS and CDR2 YYNGEE. The CDR3 runs 14 residues. The CDR3 loop is CASSAADRGYGYTF. The CDR3 DNA reads TGTGCCAGCAGCGCCGCGGACAGGGGGTATGGCTACACCTTC.

This clonotype was seen a handful of times. The chain has TRBV6-5 and TRBJ1-2; 9 bases are shared with TRBD1. The CDR3 loop spans 14 amino acids. With V trimmed by 5 bases and J by 8 bases, 9 bases remained unmatched. The germline V gene encodes CDR1 MNHEY and CDR2 SVGAGI. The CDR3 nucleotides are TGTGCCAGCAGTCGGGGGGGACAGGGAAAAGGCTACACCTTC. As protein: CASSRGGQGKGYTF.

The V and J genes are TRBV14 and TRBJ1-4; the D gene is possibly TRBD1 (5 bases). The V and J ends lost 1 base and 8 bases respectively, with 17 bases between them. Germline loops: CDR1 SGHDN, CDR2 FVKESK. The CDR3 runs 16 residues. The chain's CDR3 is CASSQGFAKRGEKLFF. CDR3 DNA: TGTGCCAGCAGCCAAGGTTTCGCTAAAAGGGGAGAAAAACTGTTTTTT.

Of note for this clonotype: One junction end does not reproduce the germline sequence, and a read error may be involved. J is TRBJ2-2 and V is TRBV5-1; D might be TRBD2 (5 bases). The CDR3 has 14 amino acids. Per the germline V gene, CDR1 is SGHRS and CDR2 is YFSETQ. CDR3 DNA: TGCGCCAGCAGCTTGGAACCTAACACCGGGGAGCAGTTTTTT. Translating it yields CASSLEPNTGEQFF. Using reference TRBV5-1 and TRBJ2-2 for the parts outside the CDR3, the full variable domain is KAGVTQTPRYLIKTRGQQVTLSCSPISGHRSVSWYQQTPGQGLQFLFEYFSETQRNKGNFPGRFSGRQFSNSRSEMNVSTLELGDSALYLCASSLEPNTGEQFFGEGSRLTVL.

This chain links TRBV6-2 or TRBV6-3 with TRBJ1-5; maybe TRBD1 (6 bases). The CDR3 runs to 14 residues. V was clipped by 6 bases and J by 5 bases, with 14 bases between them. CDR1 and CDR2 (germline): MNHEY, SVGEGT. CDR3 loop: CASRDTGIYQPQHF. CDR3 sequence (DNA): TGTGCCAGCAGGGACACAGGGATATATCAGCCCCAGCATTTT.

The CDR3 loop reads CASSDSQYNEQFF. CDR3 nucleotides: TGTGCCAGCAGTGACTCCCAGTACAATGAGCAGTTCTTC. The rearrangement uses TRBV2 and TRBJ2-1; D unresolved. Germline V CDR1 and CDR2: SNHLY, FYNNEI. Trimming stripped 3 bases from V and 4 bases from J, with 7 bases between. This CDR3 is 13 amino acids long.

This clonotype has just a few counts. V and J are TRBV7-2 and TRBJ2-7; the D gene is possibly TRBD2 (6 bases). V was pared by 2 bases and J by 7 bases, with 15 bases between. Germline V gene lookup returns CDR1 SGHTA and CDR2 FQGNSA. The CDR3 covers 14 residues. The CDR3 DNA is TGTGCCAGCAGCTTAAGAGCGGGTAACAATGAGCAGTACTTC. Translated: CASSLRAGNNEQYF.

The genes are TRBV12-5 and TRBJ1-1; D is unclear. CDR1 and CDR2 (germline): LGHNT, FRNRAP. This CDR3 spans 13 amino acids. Trimming removed 2 bases at V and 1 base at J, with 5 bases between. For the CDR3, the DNA is TGTGCTAGTGGTTTGAATGGGAACACTGAAGCTTTCTTT. Its protein product is CASGLNGNTEAFF.

V and J are TRBV20-1 and TRBJ2-3; D gene uncertain. V lost 3 bases and J 11 bases, leaving 12 bases between the germline ends. The germline gives CDR1 DFQATT, CDR2 SNEGSKA (reference sequence). The CDR3 spans 11 residues. Here the CDR3 reads CSARTRKKQYF. The CDR3 DNA sequence: TGCAGTGCTAGGACTCGAAAGAAGCAGTATTTT.

The chain uses TRBV7-2 and TRBJ1-5; maybe TRBD1 (6 bases). Trimming stripped 1 base from V and 4 bases from J, with 11 bases between. Germline V gene sequence: CDR1 SGHTA, CDR2 FQGNSA. The CDR3 is made up of 15 amino acids. The CDR3 sequence: CASSLDGTRNQPQHF. CDR3 coding DNA: TGTGCCAGCAGCTTAGATGGGACAAGGAATCAGCCCCAGCATTTT.

This clonotype came up a few times. V and J are TRBV3-1 and TRBJ2-7; 7 nucleotides agree with TRBD1. V shed 2 bases, J shed 3 bases, and the junction held 7 bases outside the gene matches. The V gene's germline CDR1 is LGHDT and CDR2 YNNKEL (reference sequence). This CDR3 spans 15 amino acids. Here the CDR3 reads CASSQRRDRIYEQYF. For the CDR3, the DNA is TGTGCCAGCAGCCAAAGAAGGGACAGAATCTACGAGCAGTACTTC.

The chain recombines TRBV6-1 with TRBJ2-1; tentatively, D is TRBD2 (5 bases). The V and J ends lost 10 bases and 9 bases respectively, with 10 bases between them. The CDR3 is made up of 10 amino acids. CDR1 and CDR2 from the germline V gene are MNHNS and SASEGT. Here the CDR3 reads CATEVREQFF. DNA of the CDR3: TGTGCCACGGAGGTCCGTGAGCAGTTCTTC.

V gene TRBV6-1 combines with J gene TRBJ1-1, with no clear D. This CDR3 comprises 12 residues. CDR1 is MNHNS and CDR2 is SASEGT in the germline V gene. Trimming shortened V by 6 bases and J by 0 bases, and 5 bases separated the two germline ends. The chain's CDR3 is CASRPMNTEAFF. The CDR3 bases are TGTGCCAGCAGGCCCATGAACACTGAAGCTTTCTTT.

In its sample, this clonotype was seen many times. The chain carries TRBV4-2 and TRBJ1-2; TRBD1 aligns across 8 bases. The CDR3 is 12 amino acids. Germline CDR1 reads LGHNA; CDR2 reads YNFKEQ. The V gene end was trimmed by 3 bases and the J gene end by 6 bases; junction bases not matched to a gene: 0. CDR3 in DNA: TGTGCCAGCAGCCAGACAGGGGATGGCTACACCTTC. The encoded protein is CASSQTGDGYTF.